The 12 T cell receptor beta chains below come from one sample, sequenced in a study of blood T cell repertoires in COVID-19. Clones were sequenced by immunoSEQ multiplex PCR, and TCRdb holds only the in-frame ones, with some missing. The repertoire holds under 110,000 clones, with 84% as singletons. The sequenced sample was peripheral blood. Every receptor here comes from a woman aged 55-69 years with acute or convalescent COVID-19.

A few counts support this clone. The chain joins TRBV3-1 (or the pseudogene TRBV3-2) to TRBJ1-2; 11 bases fit TRBD1. CDR3 length: 15 residues. With V trimmed by 1 base and J by 8 bases, 6 bases remained unmatched. CDR1 LGHDT and CDR2 YNNKEL come from the germline V gene (reference sequence). CDR3 in DNA: TGTGCCAGCAGCCAAGCCCGGACAGGGGGCCGGGGCTACACCTTC. Protein: CASSQARTGGRGYTF.

The CDR3 DNA is TGCGCCAGCAGCCTACAGGGAAAGGGAGAAAAACTGTTTTTT. Its protein product is CASSLQGKGEKLFF. The gene calls are TRBV4-1 and TRBJ1-4, with TRBD1 as a possible D gene (6 bases). This CDR3 region has 14 residues. Germline V gene sequence: CDR1 MGHRA, CDR2 YSYEKL. V lost 4 bases to trimming and J lost 8 bases, with 14 bases between them.

The V call is TRBV10-2, the J call TRBJ1-2; the D is unclear. CDR3 size: 13 residues. Trimming left V 2 bases short and J 7 bases short, with 11 bases between. Germline-derived CDR1 and CDR2 are WSHSY and SAAADI. Written as DNA, the CDR3 is TGCGCCAGCAGTGAGCCCGGACTGGGTGGCTACACCTTC. It encodes CASSEPGLGGYTF.

This clone occurred once. CDR3 residues: CASSPARDRAVTGGYTF. CDR3 nucleotide sequence: TGTGCCAGCTCACCGGCAAGAGACAGGGCGGTCACTGGTGGCTACACCTTC. V and J are TRBV18 and TRBJ1-2, with TRBD1 identical over 7 bases. The length of the CDR3 is 17 residues. V was pared by 3 bases and J by 7 bases, with 17 bases of the junction left unmatched. In germline, CDR1 is KGHSH, CDR2 LQKENI.

V is TRBV30 and J is TRBJ2-1, with D tentatively TRBD2 (5 bases). The CDR3 is 15 residues long. CDR1 and CDR2 from the germline V gene are GTSNPN and SVGIG (reference sequence). With 3 bases removed from V and 6 bases from J, the gap between germline ends came to 18 bases. The DNA of the CDR3 is TGTGCCTGGAGCCCCGGCGCAGCCCGGGGCAATGAGCAGTTCTTC. Residues: CAWSPGAARGNEQFF.

This sequence joins TRBV6-5 and TRBJ1-3; D not certain. Germline CDR1 MNHEY, CDR2 SVGAGI. The V and J ends lost 5 bases and 1 base respectively, with 12 bases between them. The CDR3 is made up of 15 amino acids. CDR3 residues: CASSTRANSGNTIYF. The CDR3 nucleotides read TGTGCCAGCAGTACCCGCGCGAATTCTGGAAACACCATATATTTT.

This clone was observed a handful of times. The V gene is TRBV19, the J gene TRBJ1-2, with D tentatively TRBD1 (6 bases). The CDR3 loop spans 13 amino acids. Looked up from germline, CDR1 is LNHDA and CDR2 is SQIVND (reference sequence). V lost 1 base and J 6 bases, leaving 9 bases between the germline ends. The CDR3 loop reads CASSIAKGDGYTF. For the CDR3, the DNA is TGTGCCAGTAGTATAGCAAAGGGGGATGGCTACACCTTC.

The V gene is TRBV2, the J gene TRBJ1-5, with TRBD1 as a possible D gene (5 bases). The CDR3 has 14 amino acids. V lost 6 bases, J lost 6 bases, and 15 bases lay in between. Germline CDR1 and CDR2: SNHLY and FYNNEI. Here the CDR3 reads CASSPVVGGQPQHF. As DNA, the CDR3 is TGTGCCAGCAGCCCCGTCGTCGGGGGTCAGCCCCAGCATTTT. The variable domain in full, with the rest retrieved from reference TRBV2 and TRBJ1-5, is EPEVTQTPSHQVTQMGQEVILRCVPISNHLYFYWYRQILGQKVEFLVSFYNNEISEKSEIFDDQFSVERPDGSNFTLKIRSTKLEDSAMYFCASSPVVGGQPQHFGDGTRLSIL.

This clone was counted once. CDR3 nucleotides: TGTGCCAGCAGCGAACTGACTAGCGGGAACAATGAGCAGTTCTTC. It yields the protein CASSELTSGNNEQFF. The chain uses TRBV2 and TRBJ2-1, with 11 bases fitting TRBD2. The CDR3 is 15 amino acids. The V gene's germline CDR1 is SNHLY and CDR2 FYNNEI. V dropped 6 bases and J dropped 5; count of bases not matched to a gene: 6.

The rearrangement links TRBV7-3 to TRBJ2-1; D possibly corresponds to TRBD2 (6 bases). This CDR3 comprises 15 residues. From germline, CDR1 is SGHTA and CDR2 FQGTGA. V shed 5 bases and J shed 9 bases, with 20 bases lying between them. The CDR3 reads CASSKTGAKEGEQFF. The CDR3 coding sequence is TGTGCCAGCAGCAAGACGGGAGCGAAGGAGGGTGAGCAGTTCTTC.

The V gene is TRBV6-5, the J gene TRBJ2-2; 7 positions agree with TRBD1. Germline lookup yields CDR1 MNHEY and CDR2 SVGAGI. V dropped 6 bases and J dropped 6; count of bases not matched to a gene: 7. This CDR3 is 14 amino acids long. The CDR3 sequence: CASSATTGAGELFF. The CDR3 DNA sequence: TGTGCCAGCAGCGCAACAACAGGGGCCGGGGAGCTGTTTTTT.

J is TRBJ2-1 and V is TRBV6-1; 8 nucleotides match TRBD1. This CDR3 region has 14 residues. Germline V gene data show CDR1 as MNHNS and CDR2 as SASEGT. Germline trimming cut 0 bases from V and 7 bases from J; bases unmatched to any gene: 2. In DNA, the CDR3 is TGTGCCAGCAGTGAAGCGCGACAGGGGAATGAGCAGTTCTTC. Encoded protein: CASSEARQGNEQFF.